The following is a TCR beta chain sequence with its context. What antigen it recognizes has not been identified. No quality values exist for individual bases; no much larger clone is one base distant. The record originates from a study of blood T cell repertoires in COVID-19 (dated by TCRdb to about 2020). Regarding the study in general: Collaborator samples came from the United States, Italy and Spain and covered acute and convalescent phases of COVID-19. The sample metadata nearly always contained a de-identified subject ID, COVID-19 status, age in years and sex. The material from the prospective study consisted of cDNA or gDNA derived from T cells, B-cell-depleted T cells, or PBMCs. The repertoires were made available in a free public database intended to serve as a resource for research on the immune response to SARS-CoV-2. Where available, HLA class I and class II types were taken from metadata supplied by the sample provider and were not determined by assay-based typing. The dataset comprised deeply sampled blood TCRbeta repertoires from subjects exposed to, actively infected with, or recovered from COVID-19. The samples were drawn from two sources: the first 160 participants of the ongoing ImmuneRACE study, and approximately 1,300 subjects contributed by 6 global collaborators.

The CDR3 runs 13 amino acids, cysteine and phenylalanine included. Only the CDR3 DNA is retained, 39 bases long and in frame from the first base. Between the V and J ends, shortened by 6 bases and 4 bases respectively, the junction contains 10 bases. The germline V gene (reference sequence) supplies CDR1 MNHNY and CDR2 SVGAGI. TCRbeta CDR3 regions were amplified from genomic DNA by means of the immunoSEQ Assay, a bias-controlled multiplex PCR. The paper's processing steps were these. The number of nucleated cells in each sample was estimated from the amplification of reference gene primers within the assay. Sequence reads were collapsed and filtered to measure the absolute abundance of every unique TCRbeta CDR3 rearrangement. Productive Simpson clonality was computed per sample as the square root of Simpson's diversity index over productive rearrangements. TCRdb re-hosts the immuneACCESS table, in-frame sequences only. Its copies lack some clones; in the studies checked, an unresolved V gene accounts for under half of them, and the cause for the rest is not known. V and J calls and clone size are given by that table; D and trimming were obtained from the DNA. A total of about 87,000 clones appear in this sample, 85% to 90% of them only once. The ten biggest clones cover less than 6.5% of the sample.

What the study reported, not specific to this receptor: The quantity of clinical and demographic metadata differed by source and by participant and was supplied without curation.

Whole blood was collected in K2EDTA tubes by collaborating institutions according to the institutions' own protocols. Collaborator samples were shipped for TCRbeta analysis as frozen whole blood, isolated PBMCs, or DNA extracted from either sample type. The chain is assembled from TRBV6-6 and TRBJ2-1; TRBD2 is a possible D gene, resting on 6 matching bases. The source is a middle-aged man with acute or convalescent COVID-19. Specimen: peripheral blood. The nucleotide sequence reads TGTGCCAGCAGCGGGAGTTGGTACAATGAGCAGTTCTTC. It translates to CASSGSWYNEQFF.